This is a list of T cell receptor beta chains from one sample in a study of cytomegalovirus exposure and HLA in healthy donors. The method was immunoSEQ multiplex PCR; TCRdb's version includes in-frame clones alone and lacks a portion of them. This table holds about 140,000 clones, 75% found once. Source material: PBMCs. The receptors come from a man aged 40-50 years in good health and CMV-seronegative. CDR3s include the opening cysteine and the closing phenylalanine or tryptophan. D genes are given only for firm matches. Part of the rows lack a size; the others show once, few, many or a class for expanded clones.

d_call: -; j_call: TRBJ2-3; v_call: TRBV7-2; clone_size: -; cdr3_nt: TGTGCCAGCACCACATATACAGATACGCAGTATTTT; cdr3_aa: CASTTYTDTQYF
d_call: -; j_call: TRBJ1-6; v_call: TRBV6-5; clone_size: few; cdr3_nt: TGTGCCAGCAGTTACAGGGTCGGGAGCCCCCTCCACTTT; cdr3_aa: CASSYRVGSPLHF
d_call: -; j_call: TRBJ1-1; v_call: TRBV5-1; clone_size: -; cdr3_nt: TGCGCCAGCAGCTTGCTCGGGTTCGAGGGAGCTTTCTTT; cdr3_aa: CASSLLGFEGAFF
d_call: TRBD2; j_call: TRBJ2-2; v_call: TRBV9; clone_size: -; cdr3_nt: TGTGCCAGCAGCGTAGTCCCATTCGAGGGGAGGGCAACCGGGGAGCTGTTTTTT; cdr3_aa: CASSVVPFEGRATGELFF
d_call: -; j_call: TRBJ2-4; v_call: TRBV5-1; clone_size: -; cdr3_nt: TGCGCCAGCAGCTCCGCCCCCCCGCAGGACATTCAGTACTTC; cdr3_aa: CASSSAPPQDIQYF
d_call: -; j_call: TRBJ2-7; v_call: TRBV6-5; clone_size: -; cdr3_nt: TGTGCCAGCAGGCGGTGGGAGGAGAGCTCCTACGAGCAGTACTTC; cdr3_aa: CASRRWEESSYEQYF
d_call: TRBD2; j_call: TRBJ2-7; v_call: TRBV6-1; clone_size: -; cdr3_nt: TGTGCCAGCAGAACTAGCGGGGGGGTAGGGGAGCAGTACTTC; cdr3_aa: CASRTSGGVGEQYF
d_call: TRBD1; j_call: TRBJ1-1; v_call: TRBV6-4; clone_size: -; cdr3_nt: TGTGCCAGCAGCCCGGGACAGGGAGACACTGAAGCTTTCTTT; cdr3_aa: CASSPGQGDTEAFF
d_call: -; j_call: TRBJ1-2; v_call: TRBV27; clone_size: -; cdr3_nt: TGTGCCAGCAGTTTATCCGTAGACTATGGCTACACCTTC; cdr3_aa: CASSLSVDYGYTF
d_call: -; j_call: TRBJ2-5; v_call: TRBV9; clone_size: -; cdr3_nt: TGTGCCAGCAGCTGGGGGGGCGAAGAGACCCAGTACTTC; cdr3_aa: CASSWGGEETQYF
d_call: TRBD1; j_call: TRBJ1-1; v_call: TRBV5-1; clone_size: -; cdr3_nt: TGCGCCAGCAGCTCCTTCGGAGGGGGCTTAGGGACTGAAGCTTTCTTT; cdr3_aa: CASSSFGGGLGTEAFF
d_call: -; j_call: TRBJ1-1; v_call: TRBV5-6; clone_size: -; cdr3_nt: TGTGCCAGCAGCCTCCGGGGTTTGAACACTGAAGCTTTCTTT; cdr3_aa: CASSLRGLNTEAFF
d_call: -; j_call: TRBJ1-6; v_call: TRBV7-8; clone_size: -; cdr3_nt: TGTGCCAGCAGCTTAGTTGACAGATATAATTCACCCCTCCACTTT; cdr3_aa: CASSLVDRYNSPLHF
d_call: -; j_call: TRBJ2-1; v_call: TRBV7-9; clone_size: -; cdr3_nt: TGTGCCAGCAGCTTAAGGGGCAGCCTTACCTACAATGAGCAGTTCTTC; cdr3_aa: CASSLRGSLTYNEQFF
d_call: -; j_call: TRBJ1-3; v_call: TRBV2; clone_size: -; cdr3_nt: TGTGCCAGCACGTCGGACAGTGGAAACACCATATATTTT; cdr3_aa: CASTSDSGNTIYF
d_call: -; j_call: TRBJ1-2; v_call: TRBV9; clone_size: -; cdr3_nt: TGTGCCAGCAGCCCCCGCGGCGGGTTGGATGGCTACACCTTC; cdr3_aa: CASSPRGGLDGYTF
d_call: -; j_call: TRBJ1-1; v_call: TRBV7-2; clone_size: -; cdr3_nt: TGTGCCAGCAGCTTATGGGGCATGAACACTGAAGCTTTCTTT; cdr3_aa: CASSLWGMNTEAFF